This TCR beta chain is from a study of CD8+ T cells in alopecia areata. Sequencing templates came from extracted RNA that was reverse transcribed into cDNA. Data came from immunoSEQ multiplex PCR; TCRdb stores just in-frame clones and leaves some out. The table records around 70,000 clones, around 30% of them present only once. J gave up 9 bases and V 4 bases, and 9 bases lay outside the gene matches. The CDR3 contains 14 residues. Germline assignment: CDR1 PRHDT and CDR2 FYEKMQ (reference sequence). Documented treatment: oral pan-JAK inhibitor, 5-10 mg twice daily. The input for sequencing was CD8+ T cells sorted from blood, taken at week 4, from a patient treated with tofacitinib. The clonotype originates from a human donor with alopecia areata. V gene TRBV13 combines with J gene TRBJ2-1; TRBD2 agrees at 7 bases. CDR3 amino acids: CASSSKSWTSEQFF. The CDR3 bases are TGTGCCAGCAGCTCCAAAAGTTGGACTAGTGAGCAGTTCTTC.